This T cell receptor beta chain was sequenced for a study of Ad26.COV2.S vaccination and SARS-CoV-2 variants. Profiling relied on immunoSEQ multiplex PCR, and the TCRdb table lists in-frame clones only, not all of them. Of 250,000 to 300,000 clones in the sample, approximately 89% are singletons; the top ten hold 2.5% to 3.5%. Treatment denoted: roughly 18 received Ad26.COV2.S at low or high dose, single or two shots; about 5 received placebo; per-sample allocation not given. Day 63 after the first injection of vaccine or placebo was the sampling time. The V gene lost 0 bases and the J gene lost 6 bases, with 11 bases spanning the gap. Per germline, CDR1 SGHAT and CDR2 FQDESV (reference sequence). The CDR3 has 14 amino acids.

The J gene is TRBJ1-2, the V gene TRBV11-1, with a possible D match to TRBD1 (5 bases). This sequence was found in a person between 18 and 65 years old who received the Ad26.COV2.S COVID-19 vaccine or a placebo. The sequencing here drew on peripheral blood, taken in a trial of Ad26.COV2.S vaccine versus placebo. CDR3 protein: CASSLAPGGDGYTF. In DNA, the CDR3 is TGTGCCAGCAGCTTAGCGCCGGGAGGGGATGGCTACACCTTC.